This T cell receptor beta chain is from a study of blood T cell repertoires in COVID-19. Original data processing: It was from reference gene primer amplification that nucleated cell counts were estimated. Generated by immunoSEQ multiplex PCR, the TCRdb table keeps only in-frame clones and is missing some. From that table come the V and J calls and clone size; the DNA was used to work out D and trimming. The repertoire holds 250,000 to 300,000 clones, with approximately 83% as singletons. The sample holds one count of this clone. The V end was cut by 0 bases, the J end by 6 bases, with 32 bases between. CDR1 SGDLS and CDR2 YYNGEE come from the germline V gene. The CDR3 runs to 21 residues.

The V and J genes are TRBV9 and TRBJ2-3; either TRBD1 or TRBD2 may supply D (10 bases each). Material: PBMCs or T cells enriched from blood (not recorded which). The source of this sequence is a man aged 50 or older who had recovered from COVID-19. The CDR3 region is CASSVGFGTGDQRGGPDTQYF. The CDR3 bases are TGTGCCAGCAGCGTAGGGTTTGGGACAGGGGACCAGCGGGGGGGACCGGATACGCAGTATTTT.